This T cell receptor (beta chain) was captured by sequencing in a study of CD8 T cells in ankylosing spondylitis (dated by TCRdb to 2017 to 2019). Concerning the study at large: The study set out to find disease-linked TCR variants by profiling T cell receptor beta repertoires in ankylosing spondylitis patients and healthy donors. The whole study cohort included some 100 healthy donors and 20 to 30 ankylosing spondylitis patients. Peripheral blood samples were taken, and synovial fluid was additionally collected from ankylosing spondylitis patients. Results the study describes overall, beyond this receptor: A CD8+ phenotype was shown by the disease-linked clones, which were found at relatively low frequencies in peripheral blood. Significant enrichment of the disease-linked clones was reported in matched synovial fluid samples from ankylosing spondylitis patients. Some motif variants were previously reported in synovial fluid and blood of reactive arthritis patients, suggesting common disease-initiation mechanisms. Blood from ankylosing spondylitis patients appeared to be characterized by a TCR beta motif made up of under ten highly homologous amino acid variants.

The germline V gene gives CDR1 as SGHVS and CDR2 as FQNEAQ. At the junction V is shortened by 6 bases and J by 3 bases, with 8 bases in between. The CDR3 starts with the cysteine, ends with the phenylalanine, and has 13 residues. Just CDR3 DNA is preserved here, 39 bases in frame from base 1. This clonotype was seen many times. This receptor's antigen is unknown. Base qualities are not provided; no much larger clone lies one nucleotide away. Sequencer: Illumina HiSeq 2500. TCR beta libraries were prepared by quantitative 5'-RACE with molecular barcodes. Per the original workflow: Disease-linked TCR variants were identified with a new computational method built on a probabilistic model of VDJ rearrangement. The public reads were reanalyzed by TCRdb: fastp trimming at Q25, MiXCR alignment, in-frame beta chains only. Merged by CDR3 protein, the rows form single entries marked with the most common genes and DNA. These V and J calls originate from TCRdb's pipeline instead of the authors' own analysis. The sample records more than 100,000 distinct CDR3 sequences, over 10% of which are singletons. The ten largest clones capture around 4.1% of the sample.

Sequences were obtained from blood, either unsorted or a sorted T cell fraction (not recorded which). This TCR derives from a female donor with ankylosing spondylitis or in good health (not recorded which). The chain is assembled from TRBV7-8 and TRBJ2-2, with the D gene call left open. This receptor carries the CDR3 CASRPEHTGELFF. DNA sequence: TGTGCCAGCAGGCCAGAGCACACCGGGGAGCTGTTTTTT.